This entry concerns a single T cell receptor (beta chain). Assay used: immunoSEQ multiplex PCR; TCRdb lists only in-frame clones, some missing. Of over 850,000 clones listed, 78% are singletons. The germline V gene has CDR1 MGHRA and CDR2 YSYEKL. The CDR3 consists of 17 residues. The V gene end was trimmed by 1 base and the J gene end by 9 bases; junction bases not matched to a gene: 10. The data stem from a study of shared clonotypes between healthy human individuals. For the study at large: The donor pool was made up of a couple of women and three men aged 18 to 49.

This chain links TRBV4-1 with TRBJ2-1; 12 nucleotides match TRBD1. This receptor was identified in a man younger than 35 in good health. Some clones in this sample may be carry-over from other donors' samples. What was sequenced was memory CD4+ T cells from PBMCs. Subset of the sample: CD45RA-negative fraction. The DNA of the CDR3 is TGCGCCAGCAGCCAAGGTCCGTCGGGACAGGGGGCGAGTGAGCAGTTCTTC. Protein sequence: CASSQGPSGQGASEQFF.